One TCR beta chain is described in this entry. The antigen it binds to is not known. No much larger clone exists at a distance of one base, and base qualities are not known. This specimen comes from a study of early stage breast cancer tumors (dated by TCRdb to 2016 to 2017). Concerning the study at large: Of the approximately 16 invasive breast tumors, about 13 were found to be estrogen receptor-positive, progesterone receptor-positive and HER2-negative. Of the roughly 12 ER+/PR+/HER2- tumors, eight were classified as invasive ductal carcinomas and four as invasive lobular carcinomas. On average, each sample got approximately 9.8-fold read coverage. The samples as a whole yielded 2 million to 3 million detected templates, corresponding to around 1,100,000 unique clonotypes.

Taken from about 2-4 cm away from the tumor, the adjacent normal breast tissue was rinsed with PBS and kept in prechilled RNAlater. Because normal breast tissue has high lipid content and low cell density, about 90-300 mg of normal breast tissue was often needed to obtain enough DNA. The study profiled bulk TCR beta-chain repertoires in matched peripheral blood, tumor and adjacent normal breast tissue taken from about 15 patients with early-stage breast cancer. Genomic DNA was extracted with the Qiagen AllPrep DNA/RNA Mini kit. Every sample was amplified as two independent genomic DNA replicates, using approximately 550 ng for blood and about 1.4 ug for tumor or normal breast. Following the manufacturer's instructions, the ImmunoSeq Intro kit was used to carry out TCRB sequencing on genomic DNA. The multiplex PCR ran for 30 to 35 cycles using proprietary primers and spike-in control sequences for absolute quantification. Single-end 150-bp reads were used to sequence an 87-bp fragment spanning the CDR3 and the flanking V and J genes. Seven samples, each with two replicates, were multiplexed per lane of an Illumina MiSeq using version 3.0 chemistry. As for the authors' bioinformatics: The vendor's proprietary pipeline handled the raw data processing, merging both replicates into a single result for each sample. A clonotype was defined as productive rearrangements that share the same V-gene family, CDR3 amino acid sequence and J-gene segment. Clonality was computed as 1 minus the normalized Shannon entropy (Pielou evenness) of TCRB abundances. T cell density was estimated as total templates divided by the number of input cells, with the number of input cells inferred from the DNA input amount. Total repertoire diversity and clonality were estimated with Recon using default parameters. Clonotypes with over 0.1% abundance in tumor and at least 32-fold higher abundance in tumor than in normal breast were defined as tumor-enriched. TCRdb carries this immuneACCESS record with in-frame sequences only. Its versions omit some clonotypes, under half of them owing to an unresolved V gene in the studies checked, with the rest unexplained. That table supplies the V and J calls and clone size; D and trimming were determined from the DNA. This sample has about 8,400 clones in its table, and 77% of those were observed once. 8.5% to 9% of the sample comes from the top ten.

What the study reported, not specific to this receptor: Tumors showed about 2.5-fold higher T cell density and higher clonality than adjacent normal breast tissue. Enriched TCRB sequences shared across patients were found to be mostly commonly generated sequences that were unlikely to play an important role in the tumor microenvironment. Repertoires from blood resembled normal breast more closely than tumor, and using blood as a reference for each tissue separated tumor from normal in 14 of 16 patients. Sequencing bulk genomic DNA from unsorted cells could not capture chain pairing or functional markers like CD4, CD8 and FOXP3. Because the cohort was small, a breakdown by tumor subtype could not be done.

From the germline V gene, CDR1 is KGHSH and CDR2 is LQKENI. Measured from the cysteine to the phenylalanine, the CDR3 is 12 residues long. Solely the CDR3 DNA is kept, with 36 bases framed from the first base. Unmatched junction bases come to 6, with V trimmed by 3 bases and J by 15 bases. Recombination joined TRBV18 with TRBJ2-1, and 9 junction bases match TRBD2. The receptor's source is a person in their 60s with breast cancer. The specimen sequenced was normal breast tissue next to the tumor. The nucleotides are TGTGCCAGCTCACCGGCGGGGGGGGCCCTGTTCTTC. The resulting protein is CASSPAGGALFF.